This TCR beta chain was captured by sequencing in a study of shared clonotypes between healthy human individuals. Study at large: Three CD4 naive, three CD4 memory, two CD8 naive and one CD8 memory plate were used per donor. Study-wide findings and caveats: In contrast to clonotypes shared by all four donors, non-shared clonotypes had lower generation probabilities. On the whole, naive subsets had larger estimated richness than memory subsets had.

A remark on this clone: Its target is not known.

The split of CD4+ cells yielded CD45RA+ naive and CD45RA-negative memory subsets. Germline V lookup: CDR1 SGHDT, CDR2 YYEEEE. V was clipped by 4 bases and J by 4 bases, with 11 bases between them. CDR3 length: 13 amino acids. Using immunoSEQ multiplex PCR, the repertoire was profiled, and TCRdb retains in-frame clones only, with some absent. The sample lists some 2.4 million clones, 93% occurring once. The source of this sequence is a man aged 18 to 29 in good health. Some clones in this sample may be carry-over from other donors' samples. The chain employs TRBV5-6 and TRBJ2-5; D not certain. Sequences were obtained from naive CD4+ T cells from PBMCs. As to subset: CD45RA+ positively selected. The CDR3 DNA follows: TGTGCCAGCAGCGTGTGGTTCGGAGAGACCCAGTACTTC. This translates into CASSVWFGETQYF.